Below are 20 T cell receptor beta chains sequenced from a single sample in a study of T cells in Graves' hyperthyroidism and ophthalmopathy. Template material for amplifying TCR beta CDR3 regions consisted of RNA transcripts. HTBI primers were the set used in a first-round RT-PCR of the TCR CDR3. Each CDR3 protein gets one entry after TCRdb re-called the multiplex PCR reads with MiXCR. The sample carries 330,000 or so distinct CDR3 sequences, 15% to 20% recorded once. Sequencing was performed on blood. The receptors originated from a woman aged 40 to 50 with Graves' ophthalmopathy.

This clonotype was found many times. The chain is built from TRBV4-3 and TRBJ2-6, with unresolved D. The ends were cut back, 0 bases at V and 0 bases at J, with 12 bases in the middle. The length of the CDR3 is 18 residues. Germline V gene lookup returns CDR1 LGHNA and CDR2 YSLEER. In DNA form, the CDR3 reads TGCGCCAGCAGCCAAGAGGCGGCCGTTAGCTCTGGGGCCAACGTCCTGACTTTC. This translates into CASSQEAAVSSGANVLTF.

In its sample, this clonotype was seen many times. CDR3 bases: TGTGCCAGCCGTAGCGGGAGAGGCCTAGGCGAGCAGTACTTC. Translated: CASRSGRGLGEQYF. The genes are TRBV27 and TRBJ2-7; 9 bases agree with TRBD2. The CDR3 consists of 14 residues. V lost 8 bases to trimming and J lost 6 bases; unmatched junction nucleotides: 11. The germline gives CDR1 MNHEY, CDR2 SMNVEV (reference sequence).

This clonotype has at least ten counts. This rearrangement joins TRBV28 to TRBJ1-5, with a weak D call TRBD1 (5 bases). This CDR3 is built from 16 residues. Germline-derived CDR1 and CDR2 are MDHEN and SYDVKM. Trimming shortened V by 5 bases and J by 2 bases, and 16 bases separated the two germline ends. The CDR3 protein is CASSQPTGARNQPQHF. The CDR3 region has the DNA TGTGCCAGCAGTCAACCAACAGGTGCTCGCAATCAGCCCCAGCATTTT.

This clonotype was seen a single time. Here the CDR3 omits its conserved ending phenylalanine or tryptophan, so a read error is the likely source. The chain couples TRBV11-1 to TRBJ1-1; D might be TRBD1 (5 bases). Germline V gene lookup returns CDR1 SGHAT and CDR2 FQDESV (reference sequence). Trimming took off 0 bases at V and 3 bases at J, with 26 bases between the two ends. This CDR3 has 20 residues. CDR3 in amino acids: CASSLAVGRGQTSKDTEAFL. The DNA of the CDR3 is TGTGCCAGCAGCTTAGCAGTTGGCCGCGGACAAACCTCGAAAGACACTGAAGCTTTCCTT.

This clonotype was counted many times. The V gene is TRBV28, the J gene TRBJ2-7, with 7 bases aligning to TRBD1. After removal of 6 bases from V and 1 base from J, the junction contained 6 bases not matched to a gene. Germline lookup yields CDR1 MDHEN and CDR2 SYDVKM. CDR3 length: 14 amino acids. The CDR3 loop reads CASSYGQESYEQYF. The CDR3 region has the DNA TGTGCCAGCAGCTACGGACAGGAGTCCTACGAGCAGTACTTC.

This clonotype was picked up many times. The rearrangement uses TRBV5-1 and TRBJ2-1, with a possible D match to TRBD2 (5 bases). Germline V CDR1 and CDR2: SGHRS, YFSETQ. The CDR3 loop spans 12 amino acids. Trimming left V 0 bases short and J 9 bases short, with 7 bases between. The CDR3 here is CASSLDEGEQFF. Here the CDR3 DNA reads TGCGCCAGCAGCTTGGACGAGGGTGAGCAGTTCTTC. The whole variable domain, filled in from reference TRBV5-1 and TRBJ2-1, reads KAGVTQTPRYLIKTRGQQVTLSCSPISGHRSVSWYQQTPGQGLQFLFEYFSETQRNKGNFPGRFSGRQFSNSRSEMNVSTLELGDSALYLCASSLDEGEQFFGPGTRLTVL.

This clonotype was found many times. The chain is built from TRBV15 and TRBJ1-2, with D possibly TRBD1 on 6 matching bases. CDR3 length: 15 residues. Trimming removed 0 bases at V and 8 bases at J, with 16 bases between. Germline V gives CDR1 LNHNV, CDR2 YYDKDF (reference sequence). In DNA, the CDR3 is TGTGCCACCAGCAGAGATCTGGACAGAACCCGCGGCTACACCTTC. Its translation: CATSRDLDRTRGYTF.

This clonotype was recorded at least ten times. This chain joins TRBV7-3 and TRBJ2-5, with D tentatively TRBD1 or TRBD2 (5 bases each). V lost 5 bases and J lost 1, with 17 bases in between. CDR3 length: 16 residues. The germline gives CDR1 SGHTA, CDR2 FQGTGA. The CDR3 nucleotides are TGTGCCAGCAGCGAGGGACCCGACCAACCCCAAGAGACCCAGTACTTC. Translated: CASSEGPDQPQETQYF.

This clonotype was seen at least ten times. This chain connects TRBV12-3 or TRBV12-4 to TRBJ1-1; 7 bases fit TRBD1. The CDR3 has 15 residues. Trimming at V came to 4 bases and at J to 1 base, leaving 6 bases not matched to a gene. The DNA of the CDR3 is TGTGCCAGCAGTTCCTCCGGGACAGAGAACACTGAAGCTTTCTTT. Protein: CASSSSGTENTEAFF.

The CDR3 here is CASSLTSAPSSYEQYF. The CDR3 DNA follows: TGCGCCAGCAGCTTGACTAGCGCTCCGAGCTCCTACGAGCAGTACTTC. The chain is built from TRBV5-1 and TRBJ2-7; TRBD2 agrees at 7 bases. This CDR3 has 16 residues. CDR1 is SGHRS, CDR2 YFSETQ, per germline. Trimming took 1 base from V and 0 from J; bases not matched to a gene: 7.

The chain joins TRBV28 to TRBJ1-2; D is unresolved. The CDR3 consists of 11 residues. Germline V CDR1 and CDR2: MDHEN, SYDVKM. The CDR3: CAVGRNYGYTF. CDR3 bases: TGTGCGGTCGGGAGAAACTATGGCTACACCTTC.

In this sample, this clonotype turned up many times. The chain combines TRBV6-1 with TRBJ2-5; tentative D call: TRBD1 (6 bases). The V end was cut by 1 base, the J end by 2 bases, with 8 bases between. This CDR3 region has 14 residues. CDR1 is MNHNS, CDR2 SASEGT, per germline. CDR3 sequence (DNA): TGTGCCAGCAGTGAAGAGGGGACACAAGAGACCCAGTACTTC. This sequence encodes CASSEEGTQETQYF.

Ten or more counts support this clonotype. The gene calls are TRBV7-3 and TRBJ2-2; D is possibly TRBD1 or TRBD2 (5 bases each). This CDR3 comprises 14 residues. Germline lookup yields CDR1 SGHTA and CDR2 FQGTGA. Trimming took 5 bases from V and 6 from J, leaving 13 bases between them. CDR3 loop: CASSPDWGSGELFF. The DNA of the CDR3 is TGTGCCAGCAGCCCCGATTGGGGGTCCGGGGAGCTGTTTTTT.

This clonotype was seen ten or more times. V and J are TRBV14 and TRBJ2-5, with D possibly matching TRBD1 (5 bases). Germline V gene sequence: CDR1 SGHDN, CDR2 FVKESK. Trimming left V 5 bases short and J 5 bases short, with 21 bases between. The CDR3 spans 16 residues. CDR3 region: CASSDSGFRIVETQYF. CDR3 DNA: TGTGCCAGCAGCGACTCAGGGTTCCGTATCGTCGAGACCCAGTACTTC.

This clonotype occurred many times. The chain uses TRBV28 and TRBJ2-7; 8 nucleotides align to TRBD2. Losses at the gene ends were 7 bases for V and 4 bases for J; bases not matched to a gene: 15. Germline CDR1 and CDR2: MDHEN and SYDVKM. The CDR3 is 16 amino acids. Here the CDR3 DNA reads TGTGCCAGCACCCCCCACCCCGGGGGGGCGCGGTACGAGCAGTACTTC. Translated, it gives CASTPHPGGARYEQYF.

This clonotype has at least ten counts. The V call is TRBV19, the J call TRBJ2-3; 10 bases match TRBD2. J was trimmed by 2 bases and V by 11 bases; bases with no gene match: 7. There are 14 residues in the CDR3. Germline assignment: CDR1 LNHDA and CDR2 SQIVND (reference sequence). The DNA for the CDR3 is TGTGCCTCCCGGACTAGCGGATCCACAGATACGCAGTATTTT. Translation: CASRTSGSTDTQYF.

As concerns this clonotype: One junction end disagrees with the germline gene, perhaps due to a read error. This chain uses TRBV6-4 with TRBJ1-1; D is perhaps TRBD1 (6 bases). The V gene's germline CDR1 is MRHNA and CDR2 SNTAGT. There are 15 residues in the CDR3. The CDR3 region is CASSYSGATNTEAFF. CDR3 DNA: TGTGCCAGCAGTTACTCGGGGGCGACCAACACTGAAGCTTTCTTT.

This clonotype turned up a few times. An end of the junction does not agree with germline; a read error may underlie this. The chain combines TRBV7-2 with TRBJ1-2, with D possibly matching TRBD1 (5 bases). CDR3 length: 14 amino acids. Germline lookup yields CDR1 SGHTA and CDR2 FQGNSA. CDR3 coding DNA: TGTGCCAGCAGCTTGGACAACGGTCAAGGAGGCTACATCTTC. Its translation is CASSLDNGQGGYIF. The variable domain in full, completed from reference TRBV7-2 and TRBJ1-2, reads GAGVSQSPSNKVTEKGKDVELRCDPISGHTALYWYRQSLGQGLEFLIYFQGNSAPDKSGLPSDRFSAERTGGSVSTLTIQRTQQEDSAVYLCASSLDNGQGGYIFGSGTRLTVV.

CDR3 in amino acids: CASSSDLGGNEQYF. The CDR3 region has the DNA TGTGCCAGCAGTTCTGACCTGGGTGGAAACGAGCAGTACTTC. The chain carries TRBV6-5 and TRBJ2-7; D uncertain. The V gene lost 4 bases and the J gene lost 5 bases, with 15 bases spanning the gap. The CDR3 runs 14 residues. Germline values: CDR1 MNHEY, CDR2 SVGAGI.

J is TRBJ1-2 and V is TRBV5-1; 9 bases match TRBD1. V shed 0 bases, J shed 3 bases, and the junction held 3 bases outside the gene matches. The germline CDR1 and CDR2 sequences are SGHRS and YFSETQ. The CDR3 runs 15 residues. The CDR3 reads CASSLDRGQDYGYTF. CDR3 nucleotides: TGCGCCAGCAGCTTGGACAGGGGGCAAGACTATGGCTACACCTTC.